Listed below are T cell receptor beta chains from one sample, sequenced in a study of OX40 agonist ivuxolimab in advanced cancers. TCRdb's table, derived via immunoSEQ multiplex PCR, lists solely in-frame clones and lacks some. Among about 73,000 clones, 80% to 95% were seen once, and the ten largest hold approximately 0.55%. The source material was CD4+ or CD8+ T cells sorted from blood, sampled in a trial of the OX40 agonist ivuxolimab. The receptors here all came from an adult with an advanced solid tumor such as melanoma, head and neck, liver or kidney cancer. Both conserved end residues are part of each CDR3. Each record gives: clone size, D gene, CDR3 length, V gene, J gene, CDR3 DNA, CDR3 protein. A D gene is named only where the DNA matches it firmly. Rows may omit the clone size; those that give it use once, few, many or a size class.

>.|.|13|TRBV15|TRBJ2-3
TGTGCCACCAGCAGAGATGGCAGGGCTAAGCAGTATTTT
CATSRDGRAKQYF
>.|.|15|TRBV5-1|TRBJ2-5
TGCGCCAGCAGCTTGGGAGGCGTCATTCAAGAGACCCAGTACTTC
CASSLGGVIQETQYF
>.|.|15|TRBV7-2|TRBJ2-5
TGTGCCAGCAGCTTCGACAGGGAGGGGTGGGAGACCCAGTACTTC
CASSFDREGWETQYF
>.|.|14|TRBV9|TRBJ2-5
TGTGCCAGCAGCGTGGGACACAACCAAGAGACCCAGTACTTC
CASSVGHNQETQYF
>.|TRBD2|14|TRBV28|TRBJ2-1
TGTGCCAGCAAACCGGGACTAGCGGGTTATGAGCAGTTCTTC
CASKPGLAGYEQFF
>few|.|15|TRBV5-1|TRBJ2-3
TGCGCCAGCAGCTTGGACTTCGGTGAGACAGATACGCAGTATTTT
CASSLDFGETDTQYF
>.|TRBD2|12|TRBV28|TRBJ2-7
TGTGCTAGCACCCCGGGAGGGTACGAGCAGTACTTC
CASTPGGYEQYF
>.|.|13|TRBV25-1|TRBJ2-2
TGTGCCAGCACGGCCGGATTGGCCGGGGAGCTGTTTTTT
CASTAGLAGELFF
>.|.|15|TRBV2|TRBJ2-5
TGTGCCAGCAGATCCCCTCGGGTCCCCCAAGAGACCCAGTACTTC
CASRSPRVPQETQYF
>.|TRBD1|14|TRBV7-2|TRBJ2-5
TGTGCCAGCAGCTCAAACAGGGGTCCGGAGACCCAGTACTTC
CASSSNRGPETQYF
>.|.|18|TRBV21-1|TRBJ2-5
TGTGCCAGCAGCAACGGGAGTACGGGGGTGACATGTCGGGAGACCCAGTACTTC
CASSNGSTGVTCRETQYF
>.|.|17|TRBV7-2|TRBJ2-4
TGTGCCAGCAGCTTAGTGGGGTCAGAATTAGCCAAAAACATTCAGTACTTC
CASSLVGSELAKNIQYF
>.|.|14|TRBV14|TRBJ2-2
TGTGCCAGCAGCCAAGTTACGGGCACCGGGGAGCTGTTTTTT
CASSQVTGTGELFF
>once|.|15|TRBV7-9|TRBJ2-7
TGTGCCAGCAGCTTAGCTGAAGGGGCTACGGGAGAGCAGTACTTC
CASSLAEGATGEQYF
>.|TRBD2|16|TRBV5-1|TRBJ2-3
TGCGCCAGCAGCTACTCGGGACTAGCCATCACAGATACGCAGTATTTT
CASSYSGLAITDTQYF
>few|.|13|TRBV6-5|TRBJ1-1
TGTGCCAGCCTTGACTCGAGTGACACTGAAGCTTTCTTT
CASLDSSDTEAFF
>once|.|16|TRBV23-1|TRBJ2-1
TGCGCCAGCAGTAAGCCACAGGTATGGGTCGTGGATGAGCAGTTCTTC
CASSKPQVWVVDEQFF
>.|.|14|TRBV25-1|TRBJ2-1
TGTGCCAGCAGTGAATATGCCGGGTACAATGAGCAGTTCTTC
CASSEYAGYNEQFF
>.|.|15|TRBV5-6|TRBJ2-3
TGTGCCAGCAGCTACATAGGACTCCTAGGGGATACGCAGTATTTT
CASSYIGLLGDTQYF
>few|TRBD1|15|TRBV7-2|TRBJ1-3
TGTGCCAGCAGCCGCTTGCAGGGGGAAGGAAACACCATATATTTT
CASSRLQGEGNTIYF
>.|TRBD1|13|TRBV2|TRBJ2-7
TGTGCCAAATCGACAGGGGCCCTTCGCGAGCAGTACTTC
CAKSTGALREQYF
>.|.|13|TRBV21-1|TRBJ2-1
TGTGCCAGCAGCAAACGATCGGCGAATGAGCAGTTCTTC
CASSKRSANEQFF
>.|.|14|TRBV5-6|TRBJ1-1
TGTGCCAGCAGCTTGGCTGTGTCGGGGGCTGAAGCTTTCTTT
CASSLAVSGAEAFF
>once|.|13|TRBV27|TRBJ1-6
TGTGCCAGCAGTTTATCGGGGGACTCACCCCTCCACTTT
CASSLSGDSPLHF